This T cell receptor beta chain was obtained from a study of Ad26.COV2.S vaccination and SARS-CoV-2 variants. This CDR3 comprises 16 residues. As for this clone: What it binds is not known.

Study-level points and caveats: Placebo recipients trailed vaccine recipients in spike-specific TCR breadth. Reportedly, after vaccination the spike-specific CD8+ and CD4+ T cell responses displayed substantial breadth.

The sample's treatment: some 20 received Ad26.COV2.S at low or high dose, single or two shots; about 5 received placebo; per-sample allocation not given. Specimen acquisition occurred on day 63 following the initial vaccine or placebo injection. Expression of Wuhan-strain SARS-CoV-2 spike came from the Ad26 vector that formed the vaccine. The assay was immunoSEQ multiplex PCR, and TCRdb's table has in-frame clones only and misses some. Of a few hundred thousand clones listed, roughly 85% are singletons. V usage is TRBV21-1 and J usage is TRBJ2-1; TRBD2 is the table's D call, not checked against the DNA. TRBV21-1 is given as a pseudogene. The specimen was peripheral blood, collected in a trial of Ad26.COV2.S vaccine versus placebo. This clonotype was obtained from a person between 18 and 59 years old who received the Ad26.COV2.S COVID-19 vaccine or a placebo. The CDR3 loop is CASIPSGGASYNEQFF. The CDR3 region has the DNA TGTGCCAGCATCCCTAGCGGGGGGGCCTCCTACAATGAGCAGTTCTTC.